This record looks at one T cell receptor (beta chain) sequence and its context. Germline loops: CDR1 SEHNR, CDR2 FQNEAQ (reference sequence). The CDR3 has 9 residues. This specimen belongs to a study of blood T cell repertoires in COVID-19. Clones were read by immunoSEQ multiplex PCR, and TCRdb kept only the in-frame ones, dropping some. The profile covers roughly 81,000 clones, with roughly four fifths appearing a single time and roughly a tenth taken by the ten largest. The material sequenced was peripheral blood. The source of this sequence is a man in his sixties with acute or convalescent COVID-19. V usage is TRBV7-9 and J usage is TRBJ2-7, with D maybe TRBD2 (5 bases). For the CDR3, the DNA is TGTGCCAGCAGCTACGGCCCGGGGGTC. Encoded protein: CASSYGPGV.